This entry features one TCR beta chain sequence. Its antigen remains unknown. The data derive from a study of shared clonotypes between healthy human individuals. Study-wide findings and caveats: It was observed that about 5% of naive CD4 clonotypes were shared across several donors.

Sequencing was performed with immunoSEQ multiplex PCR; in TCRdb, only in-frame clones are kept and a portion is missing. The table has approximately 2.5 million clones, approximately 92% seen once. This CDR3 has 11 amino acids. Trimming cost V 3 bases and J 9 bases, with 8 bases left between them. The V gene's germline CDR1 is SGHRS and CDR2 YFSETQ. The rearrangement joins TRBV5-1 to TRBJ2-3, with D perhaps given as TRBD1 or TRBD2 (5 bases each). The sample was naive CD4+ T cells sorted from blood. Subset described: CD45RA+ positively selected. This TCR came from a man between 18 and 29 years old in good health. The DNA for the CDR3 is TGCGCCAGCAGCTACGAGGGGACGCAGTATTTT. Translating it yields CASSYEGTQYF. The full variable domain, its missing parts supplied by reference TRBV5-1 and TRBJ2-3, is KAGVTQTPRYLIKTRGQQVTLSCSPISGHRSVSWYQQTPGQGLQFLFEYFSETQRNKGNFPGRFSGRQFSNSRSEMNVSTLELGDSALYLCASSYEGTQYFGPGTRLTVL.